The clone carrying this T cell receptor (beta chain) was detected ten times or more. Its antigen is unknown. Whole blood was used without fractionation, so all unsorted peripheral T cells were included. The sample is drawn from a study of HIV-infected patients and healthy controls. Study-wide results and limits: MAIT alpha-chain CDR3s were frequent in healthy controls, depleted in HIV+.

V was trimmed by 1 base and J by 4 bases, leaving 13 bases between them. This CDR3 contains 15 residues. Germline V gives CDR1 MGHDK, CDR2 SYGVNS. Alpha and beta constant-region primers primed reverse transcription of about 500 ng RNA. Alpha and beta chain libraries were made separately by chain-specific third strand synthesis with multiplexing indices. The library had 12-nucleotide molecular identifiers formed by two random hexamers joined together. TCRdb independently ran MiXCR on the 5' RACE reads; one entry per CDR3 protein. Here the sample spans 20,000 to 30,000 distinct CDR3 sequences, 8.5% being singletons.

The clonotype was recovered from an adult in good health. Sequencing used blood. V is TRBV25-1 and J is TRBJ1-1; no reliable D call. This CDR3 reads CASSEFYEDLTEAFF. The CDR3, as DNA: TGTGCCAGCAGTGAATTTTACGAGGACCTCACTGAAGCTTTCTTT.